The entry below gives a single T cell receptor beta chain sequence along with its context. Its antigen is still unknown. This CDR3 region has 14 residues. Germline V gives CDR1 SGHNT, CDR2 YYREEE (reference sequence). TCRdb reprocessed the 5' RACE reads and keeps a single row for each CDR3 protein, giving no DNA. Its table records tens of thousands of distinct CDR3 sequences. Researchers isolated total RNA from whole blood without sorting T cells. The record originates from a study of monozygotic twins with inflammatory bowel disease. Whole-study findings and limits: For IBD patients, clonotypes shared with others were fewer than for healthy twins, especially with disease activity. Support was lacking for any single strong IBD-associated signal or clonotype.

This clonotype was obtained from a human donor with ulcerative colitis or Crohn's disease, or a healthy co-twin of an affected twin (not recorded which). Sequencing was performed on blood. The chain joins TRBV5-4 to TRBJ1-6; TCRdb picks TRBD1, but there is no DNA to check that call. This chain's CDR3 is CASSWTGVVSPLHF.